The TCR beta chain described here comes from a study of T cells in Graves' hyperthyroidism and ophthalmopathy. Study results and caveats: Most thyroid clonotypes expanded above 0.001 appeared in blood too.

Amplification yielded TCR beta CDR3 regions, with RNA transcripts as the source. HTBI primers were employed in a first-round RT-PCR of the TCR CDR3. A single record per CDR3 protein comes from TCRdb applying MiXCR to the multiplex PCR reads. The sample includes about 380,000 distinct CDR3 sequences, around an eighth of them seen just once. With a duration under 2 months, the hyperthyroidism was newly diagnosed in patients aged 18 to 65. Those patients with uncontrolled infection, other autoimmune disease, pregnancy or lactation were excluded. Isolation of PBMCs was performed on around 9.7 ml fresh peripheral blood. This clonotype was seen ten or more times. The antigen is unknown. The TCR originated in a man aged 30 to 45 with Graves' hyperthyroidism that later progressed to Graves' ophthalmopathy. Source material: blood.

The CDR3: CASSSGTSYEQYF. DNA for the CDR3: TGTGCCAGCAGCTCCGGGACTAGCTACGAGCAGTACTTC. The chain is built from TRBV7-3 and TRBJ2-7; 8 nucleotides line up with TRBD2. From germline, CDR1 is SGHTA and CDR2 FQGTGA. The V gene end was trimmed by 4 bases and the J gene end by 3 bases; junction bases not matched to a gene: 2. This CDR3 region has 13 residues.